The TCR beta chain described here comes from a study of CD8 T cells in Susac syndrome. The multiple sclerosis control cohort comprised treatment-naive individuals presenting with stable or active relapsing-remitting disease. Trimming took 0 bases from V and 5 from J, leaving 7 bases between them. In germline, CDR1 is GTSNPN, CDR2 SVGIG (reference sequence). The CDR3 is made up of 13 amino acids. RNA amounts of about 0.5 to 1 ug underwent reverse transcription with random hexamers. Via MiXCR, TCRdb re-called the immunoSEQ multiplex PCR reads, giving one row per CDR3 protein. The sample consists of about 140,000 distinct CDR3 sequences, approximately 95% of them appearing once.

Sequenced input: CD4+ T cells from PBMCs. The sequence derives from a human donor with multiple sclerosis. The gene calls are TRBV30 and TRBJ2-2; D gene ambiguous. The CDR3 sequence: CAWSVIFTGELFF. The CDR3 nucleotides read TGTGCCTGGAGTGTAATTTTTACCGGGGAGCTGTTTTTT.